The clone carrying this T cell receptor (beta chain) occurred many times. Its target is unknown. The data were obtained in a study of neurological immune-mediated disorders. Broader study findings: In HTLV-1-associated myelopathy, TCR clonal expansion was greatest, and in multiple sclerosis it was least, below healthy controls.

Synthesis of cDNA was carried out by template-switch 5'RACE. The reaction used 10-nucleotide random UMIs. Each CDR3 protein gets one entry after TCRdb re-called the 5' RACE reads with MiXCR. Among some 38,000 distinct CDR3 sequences listed, roughly 14% were seen once. The CDR3 contains 17 residues. V lost 4 bases, J lost 2 bases, and 22 bases lay in between. The germline CDR1 and CDR2 sequences are SGHKS and YYEKEE (reference sequence). The sequencing sample was made of PBMCs. The rearrangement links TRBV5-5 to TRBJ2-7; maybe TRBD2 (6 bases). The source of this sequence is a woman aged 45 to 65 with HTLV-1-associated myelopathy (HAM/TSP). The DNA for the CDR3 is TGTGCCAGCAGCCTATGGAGGGCAGGAGGGGCTACCTACGAGCAGTACGTC. It is translated as CASSLWRAGGATYEQYV.